Each of the 30 T cell receptor beta chains below was sequenced from the same sample in a study of cytomegalovirus exposure and HLA in healthy donors. Researchers ran the PCR with 60 Vbeta and 13 Jbeta primers. Repertoires were generated with immunoSEQ multiplex PCR, while TCRdb's copy carries only in-frame clones and drops some. This repertoire shows 130,000 to 150,000 clones, 74% found once; its top ten account for 4.3%. The sequencing input was PBMCs. These receptors all come from a man between 18 and 35 years old in good health and CMV-seropositive.

V usage is TRBV7-2 and J usage is TRBJ1-4; the match to TRBD1 covers 8 bases. Germline assignment: CDR1 SGHTA and CDR2 FQGNSA. The CDR3 runs 16 residues. V was clipped by 1 base and J by 7 bases; unmatched bases: 8. CDR3 region: CASSLGPGTGVEKLFF. As DNA, the CDR3 is TGTGCCAGCAGCTTAGGACCCGGGACAGGAGTTGAAAAACTGTTTTTT.

In DNA, the CDR3 is TGCGCCAGCAGCTTGGGGCCAGGATCCAAATCCTACGAGCAGTACTTC. Translation: CASSLGPGSKSYEQYF. The rearrangement uses TRBV5-1 and TRBJ2-7; D remains unclear. V lost 0 bases and J lost 1, with 14 bases in between. The CDR3 is made up of 16 amino acids. Per the germline V gene, CDR1 is SGHRS and CDR2 is YFSETQ.

This clone occurred once. The V gene is TRBV5-1, the J gene TRBJ2-2; a weak D match, TRBD1 (5 bases). V dropped 4 bases and J dropped 6 bases, with 16 bases sitting between them. The CDR3 loop spans 15 amino acids. Germline CDR1 and CDR2: SGHRS and YFSETQ. This chain's CDR3 is CASSEHQGGPGELFF. In DNA, the CDR3 is TGCGCCAGCAGCGAGCACCAGGGCGGCCCCGGGGAGCTGTTTTTT. Variable domain in full (rest from reference TRBV5-1 and TRBJ2-2): KAGVTQTPRYLIKTRGQQVTLSCSPISGHRSVSWYQQTPGQGLQFLFEYFSETQRNKGNFPGRFSGRQFSNSRSEMNVSTLELGDSALYLCASSEHQGGPGELFFGEGSRLTVL.

The chain carries TRBV27 and TRBJ1-5; 8 bases fit TRBD1. Germline V gives CDR1 MNHEY, CDR2 SMNVEV (reference sequence). Trimming took 4 bases from V and 5 from J; bases not matched to a gene: 4. This CDR3 is 14 amino acids long. In DNA, the CDR3 is TGTGCCAGCAGTTACCGGGACAGGTATCAGCCCCAGCATTTT. This codes for CASSYRDRYQPQHF.

V is TRBV11-2 and J is TRBJ2-7; TRBD1 aligns across 8 bases. J was trimmed by 3 bases and V by 5 bases; bases with no gene match: 6. CDR1 SGHAT and CDR2 FQNNGV come from the germline V gene. This CDR3 is 14 amino acids long. CDR3 sequence (DNA): TGTGCCAGCAGCAGGGGACAGGCCCACTACGAGCAGTACTTC. This codes for CASSRGQAHYEQYF.

This chain connects TRBV14 to TRBJ1-2, with a possible D match to TRBD1 (5 bases). Germline-derived CDR1 and CDR2 are SGHDN and FVKESK. This CDR3 has 15 residues. V shed 4 bases and J shed 4 bases, with 16 bases lying between them. CDR3 in amino acids: CASSLTLREGYGYTF. CDR3 DNA sequence: TGTGCCAGCAGCCTAACCCTCAGGGAGGGCTATGGCTACACCTTC. The entire variable domain, with the rest obtained from reference TRBV14 and TRBJ1-2, is as follows: EAGVTQFPSHSVIEKGQTVTLRCDPISGHDNLYWYRRVMGKEIKFLLHFVKESKQDESGMPNNRFLAERTGGTYSTLKVQPAELEDSGVYFCASSLTLREGYGYTFGSGTRLTVV.

CDR3 residues: CASSFGGTSTDTQYF. The CDR3 DNA reads TGTGCCAGCAGCTTCGGGGGGACTAGCACAGATACGCAGTATTTT. V is TRBV11-2 and J is TRBJ2-3, with 7 bases identical to TRBD2. After removal of 3 bases from V and 0 bases from J, the junction contained 3 bases not matched to a gene. CDR1 and CDR2 (germline): SGHAT, FQNNGV. The CDR3 sequence is 15 residues long. Looking up the rest from reference TRBV11-2 and TRBJ2-3 gives the full variable domain: EAGVAQSPRYKIIEKRQSVAFWCNPISGHATLYWYQQILGQGPKLLIQFQNNGVVDDSQLPKDRFSAERLKGVDSTLKIQPAKLEDSAVYLCASSFGGTSTDTQYFGPGTRLTVL.

V is TRBV7-9 and J is TRBJ2-3; 9 nucleotides line up with TRBD2. This CDR3 is 15 amino acids long. Germline lookup yields CDR1 SEHNR and CDR2 FQNEAQ (reference sequence). After removal of 11 bases from V and 3 bases from J, the junction contained 12 bases not matched to a gene. The DNA for the CDR3 is TGTGCCTCTACGGTTGCGGGGGGGCCGACAGATACGCAGTATTTT. Amino acid sequence: CASTVAGGPTDTQYF.

The rearrangement links TRBV7-2 to TRBJ2-7; 7 bases map to TRBD2. Germline V gene sequence: CDR1 SGHTA, CDR2 FQGNSA. The CDR3 has 16 residues. The ends lost 5 bases at V and 3 bases at J; junction bases unmatched: 13. The CDR3 reads CASSHRTGGAGYEQYF. In nucleotides, the CDR3 is TGTGCCAGCAGCCATCGAACGGGGGGAGCCGGCTACGAGCAGTACTTC. The whole variable domain, remainder taken from reference TRBV7-2 and TRBJ2-7, is GAGVSQSPSNKVTEKGKDVELRCDPISGHTALYWYRQSLGQGLEFLIYFQGNSAPDKSGLPSDRFSAERTGGSVSTLTIQRTQQEDSAVYLCASSHRTGGAGYEQYFGPGTRLTVT.

This chain joins TRBV13 and TRBJ1-2; possibly TRBD1 for D (6 bases). From germline, CDR1 is PRHDT and CDR2 FYEKMQ (reference sequence). Trimming stripped 5 bases from V and 1 base from J, with 14 bases between. The CDR3 runs 15 residues. The CDR3 region is CASSRGGAHNYGYTF. The CDR3 DNA sequence: TGTGCCAGCAGCCGAGGGGGGGCGCATAACTATGGCTACACCTTC.

V is TRBV4-1 and J is TRBJ1-2; weak D call: TRBD1 (5 bases). CDR1 and CDR2 from the germline V gene are MGHRA and YSYEKL. This CDR3 comprises 18 residues. Between the trimmed V and J ends, which lost 1 base and 4 bases, there was a span of 22 bases. The CDR3 sequence: CASSQVSSRAGRIYGYTF. The CDR3 bases are TGCGCCAGCAGCCAAGTGTCCAGTAGGGCGGGGCGCATCTATGGCTACACCTTC.

This clone was observed a single time. The gene calls are TRBV28 and TRBJ2-3, with D hard to call. This CDR3 spans 11 amino acids. Germline V gives CDR1 MDHEN, CDR2 SYDVKM. V gave up 11 bases and J gave up 5 bases, with 11 bases separating them. CDR3: CASAAKDTQYF. The CDR3 DNA reads as TGTGCCTCCGCTGCTAAAGATACGCAGTATTTT.

Here the CDR3 reads CAISESSDRDEQYF. The CDR3 DNA reads as TGTGCCATCAGTGAGTCGTCGGACAGGGACGAGCAGTACTTC. The chain employs TRBV10-3 and TRBJ2-7; the match to TRBD1 covers 8 bases. CDR1 is ENHRY, CDR2 SYGVKD, per germline. V lost 0 bases and J lost 5; bases outside the gene matches: 3. The CDR3 contains 14 residues.

The V call is TRBV19, the J call TRBJ1-5; no reliable D call. V shed 5 bases and J shed 1 base, with 12 bases lying between them. Germline-derived CDR1 and CDR2 are LNHDA and SQIVND (reference sequence). The CDR3 contains 15 residues. This CDR3 reads CASSLVSMSNQPQHF. CDR3 sequence (DNA): TGTGCCAGTAGTCTGGTCAGTATGAGCAATCAGCCCCAGCATTTT.

The chain uses TRBV6-4 and TRBJ2-1; 9 bases fit TRBD1. V trimming: 8 bases; J trimming: 4 bases; junction bases outside the gene matches: 9. This CDR3 has 15 residues. Germline assignment: CDR1 MRHNA and CDR2 SNTAGT. CDR3 in amino acids: CASALQGAGYNEQFF. The CDR3 bases are TGTGCCAGCGCATTACAGGGGGCAGGGTACAATGAGCAGTTCTTC.

J is TRBJ1-5 and V is TRBV18, with D possibly being TRBD1 (5 bases). V was shortened by 4 bases and J by 2 bases, with 15 bases between the two germline ends. The CDR3 covers 16 residues. Germline lookup yields CDR1 KGHSH and CDR2 LQKENI. CDR3 amino acids: CASSLYGTAGNQPQHF. The DNA of the CDR3 is TGTGCCAGCTCACTTTATGGGACTGCCGGCAATCAGCCCCAGCATTTT.

The rearrangement uses TRBV3-2 and TRBJ1-5. TRBV3-2 constitutes a pseudogene. This CDR3 comprises 9 residues. The chain's CDR3 is CATRQPQHF. CDR3 DNA sequence: TGTGCCACCCGTCAGCCCCAGCATTTT.

V usage is TRBV19 and J usage is TRBJ1-2; D is unresolved. In germline, CDR1 is LNHDA, CDR2 SQIVND (reference sequence). The ends were cut back, 9 bases at V and 5 bases at J, with 13 bases in the middle. The CDR3 extends over 12 amino acids. This CDR3 reads CASTRGWYGYTF. The CDR3 region has the DNA TGTGCCAGCACTAGAGGGTGGTATGGCTACACCTTC.

J is TRBJ2-5 and V is TRBV14; D might be TRBD1 (6 bases). This CDR3 region has 17 residues. Trimming took off 4 bases at V and 1 base at J, with 19 bases between the two ends. Germline V gives CDR1 SGHDN, CDR2 FVKESK. The CDR3 spells CASSPIRARDTQETQYF. CDR3 sequence (DNA): TGTGCCAGCAGCCCTATTAGGGCCCGGGACACCCAAGAGACCCAGTACTTC.

The rearrangement joins TRBV28 to TRBJ2-7; 7 bases align to TRBD2. CDR3 length: 15 amino acids. Per germline, CDR1 MDHEN and CDR2 SYDVKM. V shed 4 bases, J shed 3 bases, and the junction held 9 bases outside the gene matches. CDR3 loop: CASSSGGSRFYEQYF. CDR3 coding DNA: TGTGCCAGCAGTTCGGGCGGGAGTAGGTTCTACGAGCAGTACTTC. The variable domain in full, with the rest retrieved from reference TRBV28 and TRBJ2-7, is DVKVTQSSRYLVKRTGEKVFLECVQDMDHENMFWYRQDPGLGLRLIYFSYDVKMKEKGDIPEGYSVSREKKERFSLILESASTNQTSMYLCASSSGGSRFYEQYFGPGTRLTVT.

V gene TRBV19 combines with J gene TRBJ2-1; D unresolved. CDR3 length: 15 residues. CDR1 and CDR2 (germline): LNHDA, SQIVND (reference sequence). Trimming left V 0 bases short and J 1 base short, with 7 bases between. The CDR3, as DNA: TGTGCCAGTAGTATAGATCGAGAGTCCTACAATGAGCAGTTCTTC. Amino acid sequence: CASSIDRESYNEQFF.

The chain uses TRBV4-2 and TRBJ2-3; 8 nucleotides align to TRBD2. In germline, CDR1 is LGHNA, CDR2 YNFKEQ. The CDR3 spans 15 residues. J lost 2 bases, V lost 1 base, and 2 bases had no gene match. In DNA, the CDR3 is TGTGCCAGCAGCCAAGCGGGGGGGCCCACAGATACGCAGTATTTT. This encodes CASSQAGGPTDTQYF.

The chain recombines TRBV7-2 with TRBJ2-6; TRBD1 agrees at 9 bases. The V and J ends lost 4 bases and 0 bases, in that order; junction bases with no gene match: 4. CDR3 length: 17 amino acids. From germline, CDR1 is SGHTA and CDR2 FQGNSA. The CDR3 bases are TGTGCCAGCAGCTACTCGACAGGGGGCTCTGGGGCCAACGTCCTGACTTTC. As protein: CASSYSTGGSGANVLTF.

The V gene is TRBV6-1, the J gene TRBJ1-4; TRBD1 matches 9 bases. Germline CDR1 reads MNHNS; CDR2 reads SASEGT. J was trimmed by 7 bases and V by 4 bases; bases with no gene match: 10. The CDR3 has 16 residues. Here the CDR3 DNA reads TGTGCCAGCAGTGCCGGACTCAGGACAGGGGTTGAAAAACTGTTTTTT. It translates to CASSAGLRTGVEKLFF.

The genes are TRBV7-2 and TRBJ2-1, with a tentative D call TRBD1 (6 bases). The V end lost 5 bases, the J end lost 1 base, and 12 bases lay between the germline ends. The CDR3 is 15 residues long. Germline V CDR1 and CDR2: SGHTA, FQGNSA. The chain's CDR3 is CASSTQTGSYNEQFF. CDR3 sequence (DNA): TGTGCCAGCAGCACCCAGACAGGATCCTACAATGAGCAGTTCTTC.

The chain joins TRBV6-5 to TRBJ2-3; possibly TRBD1 for D (5 bases). The CDR3 is 15 residues long. CDR1 is MNHEY, CDR2 SVGAGI, per germline. V was trimmed by 0 bases and J by 2 bases, leaving 9 bases between them. DNA for the CDR3: TGTGCCAGCAGTTACTCGAGCAGGGACACAGATACGCAGTATTTT. It translates to CASSYSSRDTDTQYF.

CDR3 region: CASMGGTRVSNQPQHF. The DNA of the CDR3 is TGTGCCAGCATGGGGGGAACTCGCGTTAGCAATCAGCCCCAGCATTTT. The V call is TRBV28, the J call TRBJ1-5; possible D gene TRBD1, 5 bases. Trimming cost V 7 bases and J 0 bases, with 16 bases left between them. Germline assignment: CDR1 MDHEN and CDR2 SYDVKM. This CDR3 is built from 16 residues.

This clone was detected once. The J gene is TRBJ2-2, the V gene TRBV7-9, with TRBD1 matching 8 bases. This CDR3 has 15 residues. Germline CDR1 and CDR2: SEHNR and FQNEAQ (reference sequence). Trimming took 4 bases from V and 2 from J; bases not matched to a gene: 3. CDR3 nucleotide sequence: TGTGCCAGCAGCTCGGACAGGGTTAACACCGGGGAGCTGTTTTTT. Amino acid sequence: CASSSDRVNTGELFF.

Concerning this clone: A junction boundary mismatches the germline segment, possibly from a read error. The chain couples TRBV28 to TRBJ2-7, with 12 bases aligning to TRBD2. Germline V gives CDR1 MDHEN, CDR2 SYDVKM. The CDR3 loop spans 15 amino acids. The CDR3 loop is CASSLTILAGGLMDF. The CDR3 nucleotides read TGTGCCAGCAGTTTAACGATCCTAGCGGGGGGGTTGATGGACTTC.

This chain joins TRBV2 and TRBJ2-5; 9 positions agree with TRBD2. The CDR3 contains 14 residues. The junction had 7 bases not matched to a gene; V was cut back by 7 bases and J by 4 bases. Germline V gene lookup returns CDR1 SNHLY and CDR2 FYNNEI. Here the CDR3 reads CASTQTLAGETQYF. DNA for the CDR3: TGTGCCAGCACCCAAACACTAGCGGGAGAGACCCAGTACTTC.